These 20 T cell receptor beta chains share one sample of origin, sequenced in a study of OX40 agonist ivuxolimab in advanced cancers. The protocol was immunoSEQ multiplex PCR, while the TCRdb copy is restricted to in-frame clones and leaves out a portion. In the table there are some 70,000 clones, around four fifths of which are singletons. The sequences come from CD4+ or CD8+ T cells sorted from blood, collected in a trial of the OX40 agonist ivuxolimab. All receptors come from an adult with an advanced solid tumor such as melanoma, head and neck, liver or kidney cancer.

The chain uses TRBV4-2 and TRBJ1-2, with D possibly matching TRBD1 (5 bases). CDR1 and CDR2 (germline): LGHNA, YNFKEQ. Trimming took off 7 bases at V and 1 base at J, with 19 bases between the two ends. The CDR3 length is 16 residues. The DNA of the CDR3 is TGTGCCAGCACCCGCGCCTCGACAGACCTTAACTATGGCTACACCTTC. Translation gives CASTRASTDLNYGYTF.

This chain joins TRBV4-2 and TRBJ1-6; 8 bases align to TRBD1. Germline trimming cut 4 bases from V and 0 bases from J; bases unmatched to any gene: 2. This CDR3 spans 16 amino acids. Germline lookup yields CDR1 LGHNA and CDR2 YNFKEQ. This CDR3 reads CASSRQGSSYNSPLHF. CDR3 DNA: TGTGCCAGCAGCCGACAGGGGAGCTCCTATAATTCACCCCTCCACTTT.

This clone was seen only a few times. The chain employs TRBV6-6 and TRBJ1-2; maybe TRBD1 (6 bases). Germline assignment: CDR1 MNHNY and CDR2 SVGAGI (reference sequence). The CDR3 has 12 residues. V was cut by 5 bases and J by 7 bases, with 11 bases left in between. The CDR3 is CASSPGGAGYTF. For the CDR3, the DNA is TGTGCCAGCAGTCCCGGGGGGGCTGGCTACACCTTC.

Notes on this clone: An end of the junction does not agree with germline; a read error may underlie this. Here the CDR3 reads CASSELARTSNF. DNA of the CDR3: TGTGCCAGCAGTGAACTGGCACGAACGTCAAACTTC. This sequence joins TRBV2 and TRBJ2-7; the D is unclear. The germline gives CDR1 SNHLY, CDR2 FYNNEI. This CDR3 has 12 amino acids.

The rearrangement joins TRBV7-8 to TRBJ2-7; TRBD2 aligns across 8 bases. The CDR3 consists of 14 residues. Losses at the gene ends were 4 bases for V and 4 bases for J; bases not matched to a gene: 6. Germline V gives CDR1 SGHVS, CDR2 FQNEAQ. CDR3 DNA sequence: TGTGCCAGCAGCTCGACGGGAGGGAAGTACGAGCAGTACGTC. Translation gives CASSSTGGKYEQYV.

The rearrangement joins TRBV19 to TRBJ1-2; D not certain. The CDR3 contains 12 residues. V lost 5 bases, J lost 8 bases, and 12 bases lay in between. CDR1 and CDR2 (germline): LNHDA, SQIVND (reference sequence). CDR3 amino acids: CASSPRRYGYTF. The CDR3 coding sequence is TGTGCCAGTAGTCCCCGTCGGTACGGCTACACCTTC.

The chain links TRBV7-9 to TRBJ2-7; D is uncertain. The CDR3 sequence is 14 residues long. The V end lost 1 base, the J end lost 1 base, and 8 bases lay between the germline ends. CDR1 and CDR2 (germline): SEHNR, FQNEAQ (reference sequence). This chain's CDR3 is CASSLETGSYEQYF. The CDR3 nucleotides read TGTGCCAGCAGCTTAGAGACCGGTTCCTACGAGCAGTACTTC.

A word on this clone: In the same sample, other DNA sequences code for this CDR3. CDR3 bases: TGTGCCAGCTCTCCAAGGGAAGAGACCCAGTACTTC. Its translation: CASSPREETQYF. V is TRBV18 and J is TRBJ2-5; no clear D. This CDR3 is built from 12 residues. The germline V and J ends were trimmed by 6 bases and 3 bases, with 8 bases remaining between them. Germline V lookup: CDR1 KGHSH, CDR2 LQKENI.

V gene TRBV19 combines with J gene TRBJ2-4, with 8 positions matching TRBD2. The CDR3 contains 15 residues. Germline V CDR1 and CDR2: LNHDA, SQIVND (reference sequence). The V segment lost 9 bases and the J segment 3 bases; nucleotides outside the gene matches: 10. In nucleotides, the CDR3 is TGTGCCAGCACCTCCGCGGGGGGCGGCAAAAACATTCAGTACTTC. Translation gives CASTSAGGGKNIQYF.

CDR3 in amino acids: CATSTTDGNQPQHF. CDR3 DNA sequence: TGTGCCACCAGCACGACAGACGGCAATCAGCCCCAGCATTTT. This chain connects TRBV15 to TRBJ1-5; the D gene is possibly TRBD1 (5 bases). From germline, CDR1 is LNHNV and CDR2 YYDKDF (reference sequence). The V and J ends lost 4 bases and 2 bases respectively, with 9 bases between them. The CDR3 is 14 residues long.

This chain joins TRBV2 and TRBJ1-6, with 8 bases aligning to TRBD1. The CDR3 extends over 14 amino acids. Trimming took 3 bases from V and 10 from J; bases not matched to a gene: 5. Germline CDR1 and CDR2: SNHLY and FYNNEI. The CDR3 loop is CASSEDREESPLHF. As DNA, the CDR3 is TGTGCCAGCAGTGAGGACAGGGAAGAGTCACCCCTCCACTTT.

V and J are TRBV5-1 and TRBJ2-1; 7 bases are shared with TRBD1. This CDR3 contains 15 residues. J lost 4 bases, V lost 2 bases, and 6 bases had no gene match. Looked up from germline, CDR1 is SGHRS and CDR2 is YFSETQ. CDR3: CASSFDRASYNEQFF. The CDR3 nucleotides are TGCGCCAGCAGCTTCGACAGGGCGTCGTACAATGAGCAGTTCTTC.

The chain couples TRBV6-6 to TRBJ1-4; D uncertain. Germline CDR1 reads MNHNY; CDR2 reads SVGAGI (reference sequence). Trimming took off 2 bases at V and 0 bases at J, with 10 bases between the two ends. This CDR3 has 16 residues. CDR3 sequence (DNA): TGTGCCAGCAGTTACCCCAGACAATCAACTAATGAAAAACTGTTTTTT. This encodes CASSYPRQSTNEKLFF.

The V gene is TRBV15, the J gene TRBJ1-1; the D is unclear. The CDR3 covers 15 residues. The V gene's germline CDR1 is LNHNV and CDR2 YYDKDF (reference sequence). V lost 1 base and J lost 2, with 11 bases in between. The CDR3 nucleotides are TGTGCCACCAGCAGAGCGGACCCACGCAACACTGAAGCTTTCTTT. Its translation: CATSRADPRNTEAFF.

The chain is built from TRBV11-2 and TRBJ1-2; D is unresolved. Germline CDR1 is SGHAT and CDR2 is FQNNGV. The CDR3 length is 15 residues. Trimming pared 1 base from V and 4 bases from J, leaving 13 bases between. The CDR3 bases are TGTGCCAGCAGCTTAGCGGACCCAGGTCTCTATGGCTACACCTTC. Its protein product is CASSLADPGLYGYTF.

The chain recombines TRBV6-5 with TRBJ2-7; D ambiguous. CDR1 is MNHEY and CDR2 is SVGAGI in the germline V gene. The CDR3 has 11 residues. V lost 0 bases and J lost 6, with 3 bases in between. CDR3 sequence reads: CASSYSVEQYF. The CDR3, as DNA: TGTGCCAGCAGTTACTCGGTCGAGCAGTACTTC.

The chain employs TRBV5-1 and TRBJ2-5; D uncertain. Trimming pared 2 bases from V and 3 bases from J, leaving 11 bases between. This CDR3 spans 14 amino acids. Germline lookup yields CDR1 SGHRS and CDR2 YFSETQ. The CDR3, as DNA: TGCGCCAGCAGCTTCACGGACGGAAAAGAGACCCAGTACTTC. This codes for CASSFTDGKETQYF. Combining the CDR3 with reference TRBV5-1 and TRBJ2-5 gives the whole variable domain KAGVTQTPRYLIKTRGQQVTLSCSPISGHRSVSWYQQTPGQGLQFLFEYFSETQRNKGNFPGRFSGRQFSNSRSEMNVSTLELGDSALYLCASSFTDGKETQYFGPGTRLLVL.

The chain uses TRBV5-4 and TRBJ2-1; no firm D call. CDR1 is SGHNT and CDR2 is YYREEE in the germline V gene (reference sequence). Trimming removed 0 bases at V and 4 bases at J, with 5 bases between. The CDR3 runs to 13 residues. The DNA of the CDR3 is TGTGCCAGCAGCTTGGACAATTACAATGAGCAGTTCTTC. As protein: CASSLDNYNEQFF.

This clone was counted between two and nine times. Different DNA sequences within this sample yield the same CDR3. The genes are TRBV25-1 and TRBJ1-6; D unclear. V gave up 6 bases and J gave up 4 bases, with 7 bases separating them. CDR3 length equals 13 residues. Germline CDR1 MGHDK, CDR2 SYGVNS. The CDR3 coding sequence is TGTGCCAGCAGAGGAGAATATAATTCACCCCTCCACTTT. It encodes CASRGEYNSPLHF.

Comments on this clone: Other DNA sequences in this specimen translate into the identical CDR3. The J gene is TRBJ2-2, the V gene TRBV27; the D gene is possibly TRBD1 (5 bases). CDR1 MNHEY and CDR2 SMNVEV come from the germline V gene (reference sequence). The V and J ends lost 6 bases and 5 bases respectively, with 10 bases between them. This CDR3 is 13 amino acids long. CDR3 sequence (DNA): TGTGCCAGCAGAAGAACAGGAACCGGGGAGCTGTTTTTT. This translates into CASRRTGTGELFF.